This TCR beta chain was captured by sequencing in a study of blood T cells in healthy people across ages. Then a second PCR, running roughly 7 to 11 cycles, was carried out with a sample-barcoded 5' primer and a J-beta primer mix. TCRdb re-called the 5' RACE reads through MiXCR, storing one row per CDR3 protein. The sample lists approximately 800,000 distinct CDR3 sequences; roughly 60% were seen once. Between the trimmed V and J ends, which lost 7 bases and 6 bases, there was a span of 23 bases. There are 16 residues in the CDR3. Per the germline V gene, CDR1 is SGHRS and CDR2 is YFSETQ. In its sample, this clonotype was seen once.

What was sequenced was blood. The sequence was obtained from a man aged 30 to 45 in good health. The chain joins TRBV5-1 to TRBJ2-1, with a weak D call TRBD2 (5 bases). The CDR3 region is CASAGRGGGSSNEQFF. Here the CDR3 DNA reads TGCGCCAGCGCTGGCCGCGGAGGCGGGTCTAGCAATGAGCAGTTCTTC.